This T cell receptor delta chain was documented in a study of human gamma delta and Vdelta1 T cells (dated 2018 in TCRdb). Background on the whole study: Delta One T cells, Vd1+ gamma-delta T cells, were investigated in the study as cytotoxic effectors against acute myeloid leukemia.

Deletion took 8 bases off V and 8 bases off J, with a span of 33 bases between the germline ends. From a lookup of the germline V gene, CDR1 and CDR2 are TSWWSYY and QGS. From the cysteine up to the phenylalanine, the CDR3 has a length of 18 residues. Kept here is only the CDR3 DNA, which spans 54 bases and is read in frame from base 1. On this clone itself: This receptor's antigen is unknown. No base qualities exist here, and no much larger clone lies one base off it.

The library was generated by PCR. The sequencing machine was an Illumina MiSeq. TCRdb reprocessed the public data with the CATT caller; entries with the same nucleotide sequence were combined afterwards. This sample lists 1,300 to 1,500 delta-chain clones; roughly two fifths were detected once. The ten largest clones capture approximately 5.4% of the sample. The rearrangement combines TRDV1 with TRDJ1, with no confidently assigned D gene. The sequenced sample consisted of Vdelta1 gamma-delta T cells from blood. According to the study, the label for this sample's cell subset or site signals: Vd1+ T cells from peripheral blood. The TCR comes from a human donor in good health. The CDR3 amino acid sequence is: CALQRADTLWSRGSKLIF. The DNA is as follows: TGTGCTCTTCAAAGAGCCGACACCCTTTGGTCGAGGGGCTCAAAACTCATCTTT.